Presented here are 8 T cell receptor beta chains from one specimen sequenced in a study of vaccination effects on CD4 cells after COVID-19. Antigen-specific CD4+ T cells were expanded (with viral peptide pools) by the ViraFEST assay ahead of sequencing. Upon completion of more than 9 days in culture, CD4+ T cells were isolated. People in the vaccine group had not been infected with SARS-CoV-2 before, and their nucleocapsid antibodies were negative. These receptors lack a known antigen. Measured with immunoSEQ multiplex PCR; TCRdb has only the in-frame clones, and not every one. The table shows 25,000 or so clones, with approximately 71% occurring only once. Here the sequenced sample was CD4+ T cells from PBMCs cultured with HCoV-OC43 spike peptides, taken before COVID-19 vaccination. As to subset: HCoV-OC43 spike overlapping peptide pool stimulation. These receptors were obtained from a human donor who received a COVID-19 vaccine.

This clone was counted only a few times. CDR3 residues: CASSYSGGVWTEQFF. CDR3 bases: TGTGCCAGCAGTTACTCAGGGGGGGTTTGGACTGAGCAGTTCTTC. The rearrangement links TRBV6-5 to TRBJ2-1; D possibly corresponds to TRBD2 (7 bases). The CDR3 is 15 amino acids. Germline assignment: CDR1 MNHEY and CDR2 SVGAGI. V lost 0 bases to trimming and J lost 9 bases, with 15 bases between them.

J is TRBJ2-7 and V is TRBV3-1 (or the pseudogene TRBV3-2); 14 bases align to TRBD2. With V trimmed by 4 bases and J by 4 bases, 3 bases remained unmatched. The CDR3 is 15 residues long. Germline CDR1 LGHDT, CDR2 YNNKEL (reference sequence). CDR3 nucleotides: TGTGCCAGCAGCCTTGGGACTAGCGGGAGTTACGAGCAGTACTTC. It yields the protein CASSLGTSGSYEQYF.

The chain links TRBV9 to TRBJ2-7; perhaps TRBD1 as D (5 bases). V shed 0 bases and J shed 2 bases, with 9 bases lying between them. The CDR3 consists of 14 residues. Per germline, CDR1 SGDLS and CDR2 YYNGEE. The DNA of the CDR3 is TGTGCCAGCAGCGTAGAAGCAGGGCCCTACGAGCAGTACTTC. Translating gives CASSVEAGPYEQYF.

V gene TRBV5-1 combines with J gene TRBJ2-5; no clear D. The length of the CDR3 is 14 residues. The V and J ends lost 0 bases and 3 bases respectively, with 9 bases between them. Germline V gene sequence: CDR1 SGHRS, CDR2 YFSETQ. The CDR3 sequence: CASSLEQPKETQYF. As DNA, the CDR3 is TGCGCCAGCAGCTTGGAACAGCCGAAAGAGACCCAGTACTTC. Using reference TRBV5-1 and TRBJ2-5 for the parts outside the CDR3, the full variable domain is KAGVTQTPRYLIKTRGQQVTLSCSPISGHRSVSWYQQTPGQGLQFLFEYFSETQRNKGNFPGRFSGRQFSNSRSEMNVSTLELGDSALYLCASSLEQPKETQYFGPGTRLLVL.

This chain uses TRBV7-2 with TRBJ2-7; TRBD1 matches 10 bases. Germline V gene lookup returns CDR1 SGHTA and CDR2 FQGNSA. V was clipped by 4 bases and J by 4 bases; unmatched bases: 7. CDR3 length equals 15 residues. The CDR3 here is CASSSQTGGYYEQYF. CDR3 nucleotide sequence: TGTGCCAGCAGCTCACAGACAGGGGGCTATTACGAGCAGTACTTC. Combining the CDR3 with reference TRBV7-2 and TRBJ2-7 gives the whole variable domain GAGVSQSPSNKVTEKGKDVELRCDPISGHTALYWYRQSLGQGLEFLIYFQGNSAPDKSGLPSDRFSAERTGGSVSTLTIQRTQQEDSAVYLCASSSQTGGYYEQYFGPGTRLTVT.

V usage is TRBV3-1 (or the pseudogene TRBV3-2) and J usage is TRBJ2-3; 8 bases are a match to TRBD2. The trim removed 1 base at V and 1 base at J, leaving 10 bases unmatched. Germline V lookup: CDR1 LGHDT, CDR2 YNNKEL (reference sequence). This CDR3 spans 18 amino acids. Written as DNA, the CDR3 is TGTGCCAGCAGCCAAGGGGATAGCGGGGAGTGGGGCACAGATACGCAGTATTTT. Translating it yields CASSQGDSGEWGTDTQYF.

The rearrangement uses TRBV6-5 and TRBJ1-4; D is possibly TRBD1 (5 bases). This CDR3 contains 13 residues. The germline gives CDR1 MNHEY, CDR2 SVGAGI. V shed 6 bases and J shed 12 bases, with 17 bases lying between them. The CDR3 loop is CASRDTGFGQLFF. The CDR3 coding sequence is TGTGCCAGCAGGGACACCGGCTTTGGACAACTGTTTTTT.

V gene TRBV18 combines with J gene TRBJ1-2; D remains unclear. CDR3 length: 15 amino acids. Germline CDR1 is KGHSH and CDR2 is LQKENI. V was shortened by 2 bases and J by 4 bases, with 14 bases between the two germline ends. The CDR3 loop reads CASSPRRGSVYGYTF. In DNA form, the CDR3 reads TGTGCCAGCTCACCAAGGCGGGGATCGGTCTATGGCTACACCTTC.